This T cell receptor beta chain came from a study of T-cell memory formation after mild COVID-19. Background on the study: Largely, TCR clusters stayed within a single donor. Overall study findings and caveats: Balance between CD4 and CD8 was seen in clones contracting day 15 to 85, and a CD4+ lean was seen in later expanders. Clones that contracted clustered mainly in CM and EM if CD4+ and in EMRA if CD8+. The appearance of some responding clones in pre-infection memory suggested that cross-reactive memory joined.

From the 5' RACE reads, TCRdb called clonotypes with MiXCR, one entry per CDR3 protein. The sample carries fewer than 600,000 distinct CDR3 sequences, less than 25% recorded once. This CDR3 region has 17 residues. V gave up 8 bases and J gave up 4 bases; unmatched junction bases: 10. Regarding this clonotype: Antigen: not known.

V gene TRBV12-3 or TRBV12-4 combines with J gene TRBJ2-1, with 14 bases aligning to TRBD2. Sequencing input: PBMCs or a T cell subset sorted from them (not recorded which). The receptor was isolated from an adult woman who had mild COVID-19 (a few samples of this study predate the infection). Cell type and time point are not known. CDR3 loop: CASRPTSGRARYNEQFF. CDR3 nucleotide sequence: TGTGCCAGCCGACCGACTAGCGGGAGGGCCAGGTACAATGAGCAGTTCTTC.